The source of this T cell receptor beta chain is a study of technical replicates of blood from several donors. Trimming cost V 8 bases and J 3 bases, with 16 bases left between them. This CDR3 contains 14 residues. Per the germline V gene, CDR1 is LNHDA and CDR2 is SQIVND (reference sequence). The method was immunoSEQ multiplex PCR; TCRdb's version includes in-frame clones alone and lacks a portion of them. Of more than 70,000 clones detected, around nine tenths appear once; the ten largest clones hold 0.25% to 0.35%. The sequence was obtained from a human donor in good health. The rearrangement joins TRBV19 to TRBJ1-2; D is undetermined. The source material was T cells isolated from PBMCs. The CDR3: CASVFFGVDYGYTF. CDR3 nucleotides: TGTGCCAGTGTTTTTTTCGGGGTCGACTATGGCTACACCTTC. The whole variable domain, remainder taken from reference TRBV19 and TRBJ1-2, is DGGITQSPKYLFRKEGQNVTLSCEQNLNHDAMYWYRQDPGQGLRLIYYSQIVNDFQKGDIAEGYSVSREKKESFPLTVTSAQKNPTAFYLCASVFFGVDYGYTFGSGTRLTVV.